This T cell receptor beta chain was found in a study of identical twins. Points from the study as a whole: Surplus twin overlap in beta out-of-frame sequences was less pronounced. High-abundance cord blood beta clonotypes had fewer insertions; memory repertoires showed none. Modelling approaches yielded underestimates of out-of-frame TCR alpha sharing between monozygotic twins.

TCRdb independently ran MiXCR on the 5' RACE reads; one entry per CDR3 protein. The sample gives around 1.7 million distinct CDR3 sequences, under 35% of which show up once; about 0.3% is in the top ten. Regarding this clonotype: Its specificity is not known.

Germline V gene lookup returns CDR1 SGHTA and CDR2 FQGNSA. V shed 1 base and J shed 0 bases, with 15 bases lying between them. This CDR3 contains 17 residues. This TCR was recovered from a newborn girl in good health. This sequence joins TRBV7-2 and TRBJ1-2; TRBD1 is a possible D gene (5 bases). The sequenced sample consisted of cord blood. The CDR3 sequence is CASSLVPGTGANYGYTF. For the CDR3, the DNA is TGTGCCAGCAGCTTAGTACCTGGGACGGGAGCTAACTATGGCTACACCTTC.